The subject of this entry is one T cell receptor (beta chain). Profiled with immunoSEQ multiplex PCR; TCRdb holds only in-frame clones, not every one. There are hundreds of thousands of clones in the sample; 85% occur only once, and roughly 2.6% lies in the top ten. This entry is derived from a study of blood T cell repertoires in COVID-19. Between the trimmed V and J ends, which lost 2 bases and 0 bases, there was a span of 4 bases. This CDR3 is 13 amino acids long. Germline CDR1 and CDR2: MNHEY and SVGAGI. The gene calls are TRBV6-5 and TRBJ1-1; D remains ambiguous. This clonotype originated in a woman aged 45-60 years who had recovered from COVID-19. The sequenced material came from PBMCs or T cells enriched from blood (not recorded which). The CDR3 sequence: CASSYDLNTEAFF. The CDR3 DNA is TGTGCCAGCAGTTACGACTTGAACACTGAAGCTTTCTTT.